This T cell receptor (beta chain) is from a study of T cells in Graves' hyperthyroidism and ophthalmopathy. Broader study findings: Before onset, by a median of approximately 6.8 months, the model predicted ophthalmopathy. Peripheral blood also featured most of the thyroid clonotypes expanded above 0.001. Ophthalmopathy cases were set apart from stable hyperthyroidism by a 13 V-J model.

Uncontrolled infection, other autoimmune disease, pregnancy or lactation led to exclusion. Amplification targeted TCR beta CDR3 regions from RNA transcripts. The study used the HTBI primer set for a first-round RT-PCR of the TCR CDR3. TCRdb reprocessed the multiplex PCR reads via MiXCR and lists one record per CDR3 protein. Here the sample spans around 260,000 distinct CDR3 sequences, around a quarter being singletons. The germline V and J ends were trimmed by 5 bases and 1 base, with 21 bases remaining between them. From germline, CDR1 is MDHEN and CDR2 SYDVKM. This CDR3 is built from 18 residues. As to this clonotype: Its specificity is not known.

This receptor was taken from a man aged 35 to 55 with Graves' hyperthyroidism that later progressed to Graves' ophthalmopathy. J is TRBJ1-5 and V is TRBV28; D is perhaps TRBD1 (6 bases). The source material was blood. The CDR3 spells CASSPGGFGGWSNQPQHF. CDR3 nucleotides: TGTGCCAGCAGTCCCGGCGGGTTCGGGGGCTGGAGCAATCAGCCCCAGCATTTT.